This is a list of T cell receptor beta chains from one sample in a study of blood T cell repertoires in COVID-19. Some clones are missing from TCRdb's copy, which holds only in-frame ones; the method was immunoSEQ multiplex PCR. The table lists 300,000 to 450,000 clones, roughly 90% of them singletons, with less than 3.5% in the top ten. Material for sequencing was peripheral blood. The receptors were sampled from a woman in her thirties with COVID-19, enrolled during active disease. CDR3s include the opening cysteine and the closing phenylalanine or tryptophan. D genes are given only for firm matches. For some rows the clone size is stated as once, few or many, or as a class when expanded; others skip it.

d_call clone_size j_call v_call cdr3_aa cdr3_nt
- - TRBJ1-6 TRBV3-1/TRBV3-2 CASSQNRANNSPLHF TGTGCCAGCAGCCAAAACAGGGCAAATAATTCACCCCTCCACTTT
- - TRBJ1-5 TRBV9 CASRCWGLSNQPQHF TGTGCCAGCAGGTGCTGGGGCCTTAGCAATCAGCCCCAGCATTTT
- once TRBJ1-6 TRBV5-1 CASSLEGGGTNSPLHF TGCGCCAGCAGCTTGGAAGGGGGTGGTACTAATTCACCCCTCCACTTT
- - TRBJ1-1 TRBV11-3 CASSLAPSGNTEAFF TGTGCCAGCAGCTTAGCACCATCCGGGAACACTGAAGCTTTCTTT
- - TRBJ1-2 TRBV6-5 CASSYLEESYGYTF TGTGCCAGCAGTTATTTGGAGGAGAGCTATGGCTACACCTTC
- - TRBJ2-3 TRBV7-9 CASSPSKRSNPYTQYF TGTGCCAGCAGCCCTTCCAAGAGGTCCAATCCCTATACGCAGTATTTT
- - TRBJ1-1 TRBV18 CASSKTANTEAFF TGTGCCAGCTCGAAGACAGCAAACACTGAAGCTTTCTTT
TRBD1 - TRBJ1-4 TRBV11-2 CASSQHRDRGPPTNEKLFF TGTGCCAGCAGCCAACACAGGGACAGGGGGCCCCCAACTAATGAAAAACTGTTTTTT
TRBD1 - TRBJ2-7 TRBV28 CASSAPGQTYEQYF TGTGCCAGCAGTGCACCGGGACAGACCTACGAGCAGTACTTC
- - TRBJ1-1 TRBV2 CASSERGFGNTEAFF TGTGCCAGCAGTGAAAGGGGATTTGGGAACACTGAAGCTTTCTTT
TRBD2 once TRBJ2-3 TRBV19 CASSTGLGGTDTQYF TGTGCCAGTAGTACCGGACTAGGTGGAACAGATACGCAGTATTTT
TRBD1 - TRBJ2-3 TRBV27 CASSWSDRIRTDTQYF TGTGCCAGCAGTTGGTCGGACAGGATTCGCACAGATACGCAGTATTTT
- - TRBJ1-1 TRBV5-6 CASSLFPGPNTEAFF TGTGCCAGCAGCTTGTTCCCAGGGCCTAACACTGAAGCTTTCTTT
- - TRBJ2-6 TRBV14 CASSQDIQPVSGANVLTF TGTGCCAGCAGCCAAGATATTCAACCGGTCTCTGGGGCCAACGTCCTGACTTTC
- - TRBJ1-1 TRBV29-1 CSVVGAQENTEAFF TGCAGCGTTGTTGGGGCTCAGGAGAACACTGAAGCTTTCTTT
- - TRBJ2-1 TRBV9 CASSPTDRRTYNEQFF TGTGCCAGCAGCCCAACAGACAGGAGGACCTACAATGAGCAGTTCTTC
- - TRBJ2-4 TRBV2 CASSGGNKNIQYF TGTGCCAGCAGTGGGGGCAACAAAAACATTCAGTACTTC
- - TRBJ2-1 TRBV12-3/TRBV12-4 CASSRQQGNEQFF TGTGCCAGCAGCCGGCAACAGGGCAATGAGCAGTTCTTC
- - TRBJ1-1 TRBV3-1/TRBV3-2 CASSQQVNTEAFF TGTGCCAGCAGCCAACAGGTAAACACTGAAGCTTTCTTT
TRBD1 - TRBJ1-2 TRBV5-1 CASSSPRTGSYGYTF TGCGCCAGCAGCTCTCCCCGGACAGGGAGCTATGGCTACACCTTC
TRBD1 - TRBJ1-2 TRBV19 CASSIGQAYGYTF TGTGCCAGTAGTATCGGACAGGCCTATGGCTACACCTTC
- - TRBJ1-3 TRBV9 CASSPFRGSGNTIYF TGTGCCAGCAGCCCCTTCAGGGGATCTGGAAACACCATATATTTT
- few TRBJ1-1 TRBV4-1 CASSRVGGTEAFF TGCGCCAGCAGCCGAGTGGGGGGCACTGAAGCTTTCTTT
- - TRBJ2-5 TRBV29-1 CSVEGQYQETQYF TGCAGCGTTGAAGGGCAGTACCAAGAGACCCAGTACTTC
- - TRBJ2-6 TRBV3-1/TRBV3-2 CASSQVDGRVGFSGANVLTF TGTGCCAGCAGCCAAGTCGACGGCAGGGTCGGGTTTTCTGGGGCCAACGTCCTGACTTTC
- once TRBJ1-1 TRBV19 CASSPEEGTEAFF TGTGCCAGTAGTCCGGAGGAGGGCACTGAAGCTTTCTTT
TRBD2 - TRBJ2-5 TRBV5-1 CASSLYLRGTRRQETQYF TGCGCCAGCAGCTTGTATTTGCGGGGGACCCGGCGGCAAGAGACCCAGTACTTC
- - TRBJ2-7 TRBV18 CASSPVSLGSPYEQYF TGTGCCAGCTCACCGGTTAGCCTAGGGAGTCCCTACGAGCAGTACTTC
- - TRBJ1-1 TRBV6-5 CASSYAQGAEAFF TGTGCCAGCAGTTACGCTCAGGGCGCTGAAGCTTTCTTT
- - TRBJ2-5 TRBV11-3 CASSRGTAHQETQYF TGTGCCAGCAGCCGCGGGACTGCCCACCAAGAGACCCAGTACTTC
- - TRBJ1-5 TRBV7-9 CASSLEVGSGLNQPQHF TGTGCCAGCAGCTTAGAGGTCGGTTCGGGTCTTAATCAGCCCCAGCATTTT
TRBD1 - TRBJ2-3 TRBV19 CASASTGAFTDTQYF TGTGCCAGTGCTTCAACAGGGGCCTTCACAGATACGCAGTATTTT
TRBD1 - TRBJ2-1 TRBV12-5 CASGSGTGGFNEQFF TGTGCTAGTGGTTCCGGGACAGGGGGTTTTAATGAGCAGTTCTTC
- once TRBJ2-1 TRBV6-2/TRBV6-3 CASSSSLPLLEANRYEQFF TGTGCCAGCAGCTCTTCCCTCCCCCTGCTAGAAGCAAATAGGTATGAGCAGTTCTTC
- - TRBJ1-1 TRBV2 CASIDTAWNTEAFF TGTGCCAGCATTGATACAGCTTGGAACACTGAAGCTTTCTTT
- - TRBJ1-5 TRBV6-6 CASSGDVGGSNQPQHF TGTGCCAGCAGCGGGGATGTAGGGGGAAGCAATCAGCCCCAGCATTTT
TRBD2 - TRBJ2-3 TRBV28 CASSLTTGGVTDTQYF TGTGCCAGCAGTTTAACAACGGGGGGGGTGACAGATACGCAGTATTTT
- - TRBJ2-5 TRBV24-1 CATSDPRQTRPQETQYF TGTGCCACCAGTGACCCTAGACAGACACGACCTCAAGAGACCCAGTACTTC
TRBD2 - TRBJ2-5 TRBV5-1 CASSLAGLAGLGTQYF TGCGCCAGCAGCTTGGCCGGTCTAGCGGGACTTGGGACCCAGTACTTC
- few TRBJ2-7 TRBV28 CASSERAYEQYF TGTGCCAGCAGTGAGAGAGCCTACGAGCAGTACTTC
- - TRBJ1-1 TRBV4-3 CASSQDEGTEAFF TGCGCCAGCAGCCAAGATGAGGGCACTGAAGCTTTCTTT
- - TRBJ2-3 TRBV6-5 CASSYSITGDTQYF TGTGCCAGCAGTTACTCGATCACTGGAGATACGCAGTATTTT
- - TRBJ2-3 TRBV18 CASSRIQGPSTDTQYF TGTGCCAGCTCACGAATACAGGGTCCTAGCACAGATACGCAGTATTTT
- - TRBJ1-1 TRBV9 CASSVAGADTEAFF TGTGCCAGCAGCGTAGCAGGGGCGGACACTGAAGCTTTCTTT
- - TRBJ2-2 TRBV27 CASSLGNTGELFF TGTGCCAGCAGTTTGGGCAATACCGGGGAGCTGTTTTTT
TRBD2 - TRBJ2-1 TRBV9 CASSAPALAGGDNEQFF TGTGCCAGCAGCGCGCCAGCTCTAGCGGGAGGCGACAATGAGCAGTTCTTC
- - TRBJ1-4 TRBV19 CASSTRQSNEKLFF TGTGCCAGTAGTACCAGACAGTCTAATGAAAAACTGTTTTTT
- - TRBJ2-1 TRBV5-1 CASSLRSRGSYNEQFF TGCGCCAGCAGCCTACGGTCCAGGGGCTCCTACAATGAGCAGTTCTTC
- - TRBJ2-5 TRBV7-9 CASSPTMSGTQYF TGTGCCAGCAGCCCTACGATGAGCGGGACCCAGTACTTC
- - TRBJ1-2 TRBV27 CASSLRGGPVYGYTF TGTGCCAGCAGTTTACGGGGGGGGCCGGTCTATGGCTACACCTTC